This T cell receptor (beta chain) was identified in a study of post-analysis software for immune sequencing data. In its sample, this clonotype was seen a few times. Its matching antigen is unknown. V was clipped by 5 bases and J by 5 bases; unmatched bases: 7. CDR3 length equals 16 residues. Germline V CDR1 and CDR2: MDHEN, SYDVKM. Every TCR beta cDNA library bore unique molecular identifiers. Starting from around 0.96 to 9.9 million T cells, the study yielded 460,000 or so cDNA molecules. TCRdb analysed the PCR reads with MiXCR anew, one entry per CDR3 protein. The sample has hundreds of thousands of distinct CDR3 sequences, about 32% seen once. Study-wide findings and caveats: Relative to controls, patients had about 5 TRBV segments at higher frequency, with TRBV5-6, TRBV5-1 and TRBV20-1 among these.

The receptor was derived from a girl aged 10 to 17 with multiple sclerosis. This chain links TRBV28 with TRBJ2-3; the match to TRBD2 covers 13 bases. The material sequenced was blood. CDR3: CASSVRTSGSQDTQYF. Written as DNA, the CDR3 is TGTGCCAGCAGTGTCCGGACTAGCGGGAGCCAAGATACGCAGTATTTT.